The source of this TCR beta chain is a study of a mutant IDH1 vaccine in newly diagnosed glioma. About the study: Vaccination followed radiotherapy alone by 4-6 weeks, or accompanied temozolomide cycles.

Germline values: CDR1 LNHDA, CDR2 SQIVND (reference sequence). The CDR3 runs to 16 residues. Trimming at V came to 0 bases and at J to 4 bases, leaving 8 bases not matched to a gene. Documented time point: week 11, during vaccination. Each dose delivered 300 ug of mutant IDH1 20-mer peptide subcutaneously with imiquimod. Profiled with immunoSEQ multiplex PCR; TCRdb holds only in-frame clones, not every one. This sample has fewer than 75,000 clones; less than 85% occur once, and the top ten carry 9% to 10%. Remarks on this clone: Its antigen is unknown.

The rearrangement uses TRBV19 and TRBJ1-2; TRBD1 agrees at 7 bases. This sample comprised PBMCs, obtained from a glioma patient whose treatment included an IDH1 peptide vaccine. The TCR was taken from a woman between 50 and 59 years old with glioma. The CDR3 sequence is CASSIEGGGASYGYTF. The CDR3 DNA sequence: TGTGCCAGTAGTATAGAGGGAGGGGGCGCAAGCTATGGCTACACCTTC.